These T cell receptor beta chains were read from a single sample in a study of identical twins. MiXCR, run by TCRdb on the 5' RACE reads, gives a single entry per CDR3 protein. The table shows around 470,000 distinct CDR3 sequences, with approximately 15% occurring only once. Separately, the same data were catalogued under a study of yellow fever vaccine responses in identical twins.

The sample consisted of CD4+ T cells sorted from blood. The receptor set was obtained from a woman under 30 in good health. Both conserved end residues are part of each CDR3. D genes are given only for firm matches. Size tells how often a clone was seen (once, few, many) or the class of an expanded clone, and some rows leave it out.

DNA,CDR3,V,D,J,size
TGTGCCAGCACCCAACAGGGGCTAGCGGGAGGGGCCAAGGGGCCTGGGGCCAACGTCCTGACTTTC,CASTQQGLAGGAKGPGANVLTF,TRBV27,TRBD2,TRBJ2-6,NA
TGTGCCAGCAGCTTAGACCTCATTTGGGGGACTGAAGCTTTCTTT,CASSLDLIWGTEAFF,TRBV7-8,NA,TRBJ1-1,NA
TGCAGTGCTAGTAGGGATCGGTATGGCTACACCTTC,CSASRDRYGYTF,TRBV20-1,NA,TRBJ1-2,NA
TGTGCCAGCAGCTCGCAACGGGGCGGGCCCGGCAGCCATGAGCAGTTCTTC,CASSSQRGGPGSHEQFF,TRBV9,NA,TRBJ2-1,NA
TGTGCCAGCAGTTTAGGTGGGGGACACACTGAAGCTTTCTTT,CASSLGGGHTEAFF,TRBV28,NA,TRBJ1-1,many
TGTGCCAGCAGCTTAGCGCCGTGGGACAATCAGTATTTT,CASSLAPWDNQYF,TRBV7-2,NA,TRBJ2-3,NA
TGCGCCAGCAGCCCATCGGGACTCCGCTCCTACAATGAGCAGTTCTTC,CASSPSGLRSYNEQFF,TRBV5-1,NA,TRBJ2-1,many
TGTGCCAGCAGCTTGGGGGCAGCCGGTTCTTCACCCCTCCACTTT,CASSLGAAGSSPLHF,TRBV5-5,NA,TRBJ1-6,NA
TGCGCCAGCAGCTGGGGGACGTTGGAGACCCAGTACTTC,CASSWGTLETQYF,TRBV5-1,NA,TRBJ2-5,few
TGTGCCAGCAGTTTCCAGACGAGATCCTACGAGCAGTACTTC,CASSFQTRSYEQYF,TRBV12-3/TRBV12-4,NA,TRBJ2-7,few
TGCGCCAGCAGCTCAAGAACACGGTTTTCCGAGCAGTACTTC,CASSSRTRFSEQYF,TRBV5-1,NA,TRBJ2-7,few
TGTGCCAGCAGCCCCAATAATCAGGGGTTAGCCTACAATGAGCAGTTCTTC,CASSPNNQGLAYNEQFF,TRBV7-2,NA,TRBJ2-1,NA
TGTGCCACCAGCAGAGATAATCGGCGGACGTCTTACAATGAGCAGTTCTTC,CATSRDNRRTSYNEQFF,TRBV15,NA,TRBJ2-1,many
TGTGCCAGCAGTTGGTCGGGCTCCTCGGGTGAGCAGTTCTTC,CASSWSGSSGEQFF,TRBV6-5,NA,TRBJ2-1,NA
TGTGCCAGCAGCCTGGTCGTAGATACGCAGTATTTT,CASSLVVDTQYF,TRBV7-2,NA,TRBJ2-3,many
TGTGCCAGCAGCTTAGTGGGTTCGGCTAGCGGGGGGCAAGAGACCCAGTACTTC,CASSLVGSASGGQETQYF,TRBV11-2,TRBD2,TRBJ2-5,NA
TGCGCCAGCAGCTTAGTAACAACCGGTGACAATGAGCAGTTCTTC,CASSLVTTGDNEQFF,TRBV5-1,NA,TRBJ2-1,NA
TGTGCCAGCAGCTTAGCGAAGACAGGTGAAAAACTGTTTTTT,CASSLAKTGEKLFF,TRBV7-9,NA,TRBJ1-4,NA
TGCAGTGCTAGGGGAGGACCCTTAGGGAACACCGGGGAGCTGTTTTTT,CSARGGPLGNTGELFF,TRBV20-1,NA,TRBJ2-2,many
TGTGCCAGCAGCCGCATCCCAGGGGCAGGGCAGGCAAAACTGTTTTTT,CASSRIPGAGQAKLFF,TRBV11-2,NA,TRBJ1-4,NA
TGTGCCAGCAGCCAAGGACCCGCGTTTTACAATGAGCAGTTCTTC,CASSQGPAFYNEQFF,TRBV3-1,NA,TRBJ2-1,once
TGTGCCAGCAGTTTAGGGCGCGAGGGGGCGGGAGTACCCTACGAGCAGTACTTC,CASSLGREGAGVPYEQYF,TRBV27,NA,TRBJ2-7,NA